This T cell receptor (beta chain) was sequenced during a study of CD8+ T cells in alopecia areata. The CDR3 has 16 residues. V lost 5 bases and J lost 1, with 14 bases in between. Germline assignment: CDR1 PRHDT and CDR2 FYEKMQ (reference sequence). The sequencing template was cDNA reverse transcribed from extracted RNA. Using immunoSEQ multiplex PCR, the repertoire was profiled, and TCRdb retains in-frame clones only, with some absent. The table includes about 180,000 clones, 67% detected once. The sequencing here drew on CD8+ T cells sorted from blood, taken at week 0. The chain couples TRBV13 to TRBJ2-2; D may match TRBD1 or TRBD2 (6 bases each). This receptor was obtained from a human donor with alopecia areata. The DNA of the CDR3 is TGTGCCAGCAGCGGCGACGGGGGCTTGAACACCGGGGAGCTGTTTTTT. Its translation is CASSGDGGLNTGELFF.